Following are 29 T cell receptor beta chains from one sample sequenced in a study of T cells in Graves' hyperthyroidism and ophthalmopathy. The investigators amplified TCR beta CDR3 regions from RNA transcripts. Initially, a first-round RT-PCR of the TCR CDR3 employed the HTBI primer set. TCRdb re-called the multiplex PCR reads with MiXCR, one entry per CDR3 protein. The repertoire holds fewer than 400,000 distinct CDR3 sequences, roughly 17% seen once, with around 35% in the top ten. Sample: blood. Source of these receptors: a young man with Graves' hyperthyroidism.

This clonotype has a count of ten or more. This rearrangement joins TRBV27 to TRBJ1-5, with D hard to call. CDR1 and CDR2 (germline): MNHEY, SMNVEV (reference sequence). With 5 bases removed from V and 5 bases from J, the gap between germline ends came to 25 bases. The CDR3 covers 18 residues. The CDR3 here is CASSPLHTGGVRDQPQHF. For the CDR3, the DNA is TGTGCCAGCAGTCCTCTTCATACGGGCGGCGTGCGGGATCAGCCCCAGCATTTT.

This clonotype is termed medium-sized. The rearrangement links TRBV2 to TRBJ2-2; TRBD2 matches at 9 bases. This CDR3 region has 17 residues. V lost 1 base, J lost 7 bases, and 10 bases stayed unmatched. Germline CDR1 is SNHLY and CDR2 is FYNNEI. CDR3 bases: TGTGCCAGCAGTGAAGTGGAACTAGCGGGTGGAGTCGGGGAGCTGTTTTTT. As protein: CASSEVELAGGVGELFF.

This clonotype was picked up many times. The CDR3 DNA reads as TGTGCCAGCAGCCGCGACAGGGGCGGTAATGAAAAACTGTTTTTT. Translated, it gives CASSRDRGGNEKLFF. V is TRBV12-3 or TRBV12-4 and J is TRBJ1-4; 8 nucleotides line up with TRBD1. CDR3 length: 15 amino acids. Trimming took 6 bases from V and 4 from J; bases not matched to a gene: 7.

The chain has TRBV5-1 and TRBJ2-7, with unresolved D. V gave up 0 bases and J gave up 1 base, with 11 bases separating them. CDR3 length: 15 residues. Germline loops: CDR1 SGHRS, CDR2 YFSETQ. Here the CDR3 reads CASSLVSDGSYEQYF. For the CDR3, the DNA is TGCGCCAGCAGCTTGGTATCCGACGGGTCCTACGAGCAGTACTTC.

The J gene is TRBJ1-6, the V gene TRBV19; 7 bases line up with TRBD1. Germline V gene lookup returns CDR1 LNHDA and CDR2 SQIVND (reference sequence). CDR3 length: 17 residues. After removal of 4 bases from V and 8 bases from J, the junction contained 14 bases not matched to a gene. Written as DNA, the CDR3 is TGTGCCAGTAGTACGAATTCCGGGAGAGGGGGCTATTCACCCCTCCACTTT. Protein product: CASSTNSGRGGYSPLHF.

This clonotype turned up a few times. The chain joins TRBV10-2 to TRBJ2-7; 11 bases line up with TRBD1. The CDR3 spans 15 residues. Looked up from germline, CDR1 is WSHSY and CDR2 is SAAADI. Trimming removed 6 bases from V and 5 bases from J; junction bases left unmatched: 9. CDR3 amino acids: CASSDPGQGEDEQYF. Written as DNA, the CDR3 is TGCGCCAGCAGCGACCCGGGACAGGGGGAGGACGAGCAGTACTTC.

This clonotype came up many times. The V and J genes are TRBV2 and TRBJ2-1; the D call may be TRBD1 or TRBD2 (6 bases each). There are 13 residues in the CDR3. Per the germline V gene, CDR1 is SNHLY and CDR2 is FYNNEI. The germline V and J ends were trimmed by 7 bases and 5 bases, with 12 bases remaining between them. This chain's CDR3 is CASTGGSNNEQFF. DNA for the CDR3: TGTGCCAGCACCGGGGGCAGCAACAATGAGCAGTTCTTC.

This sequence joins TRBV9 and TRBJ2-5, with D maybe TRBD1 (7 bases). The V end lost 4 bases, the J end lost 0 bases, and 16 bases lay between the germline ends. There are 16 residues in the CDR3. The V gene's germline CDR1 is SGDLS and CDR2 YYNGEE. The chain's CDR3 is CASSSGGLSYQETQYF. The CDR3 region has the DNA TGTGCCAGCAGCTCAGGGGGACTGTCGTACCAAGAGACCCAGTACTTC. The complete variable domain, with remaining parts taken from reference TRBV9 and TRBJ2-5, reads DSGVTQTPKHLITATGQRVTLRCSPRSGDLSVYWYQQSLDQGLQFLIQYYNGEERAKGNILERFSAQQFPDLHSELNLSSLELGDSALYFCASSSGGLSYQETQYFGPGTRLLVL.

This clonotype came up many times. The rearrangement uses TRBV12-3 or TRBV12-4 and TRBJ1-5; no clear D. The CDR3 contains 14 residues. Between the trimmed V and J ends, which lost 8 bases and 6 bases, there was a span of 17 bases. The CDR3, as DNA: TGTGCCAGCTCCCTCCAGGCGTCAAGTCAGCCCCAGCATTTT. This translates into CASSLQASSQPQHF.

This clonotype has ten or more counts. V gene TRBV20-1 combines with J gene TRBJ2-7, with TRBD1 matching over 7 bases. This CDR3 region has 13 residues. V was pared by 5 bases and J by 2 bases, with 6 bases of the junction left unmatched. Germline lookup yields CDR1 DFQATT and CDR2 SNEGSKA (reference sequence). The DNA for the CDR3 is TGCAGTGCTCCACCGGGACAGACCTACGAGCAGTACTTC. Amino acids: CSAPPGQTYEQYF.

The chain has TRBV5-5 and TRBJ2-1, with 8 bases fitting TRBD2. The junction had 4 bases not matched to a gene; V was cut back by 0 bases and J by 8 bases. The CDR3 extends over 14 amino acids. CDR1 is SGHKS, CDR2 YYEKEE, per germline (reference sequence). The CDR3, as DNA: TGTGCCAGCAGCTTGGAGGGGACTAGATATGAGCAGTTCTTC. Encoded protein: CASSLEGTRYEQFF. The whole variable domain, remainder taken from reference TRBV5-5 and TRBJ2-1, is DAGVTQSPTHLIKTRGQQVTLRCSPISGHKSVSWYQQVLGQGPQFIFQYYEKEERGRGNFPDRFSARQFPNYSSELNVNALLLGDSALYLCASSLEGTRYEQFFGPGTRLTVL.

The chain recombines TRBV10-3 with TRBJ2-1; 9 nucleotides agree with TRBD2. V dropped 8 bases and J dropped 4; count of bases not matched to a gene: 6. The V gene's germline CDR1 is ENHRY and CDR2 SYGVKD. This CDR3 region has 14 residues. CDR3 sequence: CAIAGLAIYNEQFF. Here the CDR3 DNA reads TGTGCCATCGCTGGACTAGCGATATACAATGAGCAGTTCTTC.

The chain has TRBV19 and TRBJ1-2; D is unresolved. Per the germline V gene, CDR1 is LNHDA and CDR2 is SQIVND (reference sequence). CDR3 length: 13 amino acids. Between the trimmed V and J ends, which lost 5 bases and 0 bases, there was a span of 7 bases. The CDR3 reads CASSFTANYGYTF. The CDR3 coding sequence is TGTGCCAGTAGTTTTACAGCTAACTATGGCTACACCTTC.

This clonotype was picked up many times. The gene calls are TRBV29-1 and TRBJ1-5; 9 bases align to TRBD1. Germline CDR1 and CDR2: SQVTM and ANQGSEA. V lost 0 bases and J lost 9; bases outside the gene matches: 3. The CDR3 sequence is 13 residues long. DNA of the CDR3: TGCAGCGTTGAAGAGACAGGGGGTTCGCCCCAGCATTTT. This gives the protein CSVEETGGSPQHF.

The table lists this clonotype with many counts. The chain uses TRBV11-2 and TRBJ2-5; TRBD1 matches 7 bases. The J segment lost 4 bases and the V segment lost 4 bases, leaving 18 bases of the junction unmatched. Germline CDR1 is SGHAT and CDR2 is FQNNGV. The CDR3 loop spans 18 amino acids. The CDR3 here is CASSSRGSPGGGGETQYF. For the CDR3, the DNA is TGTGCCAGCAGCTCAAGGGGATCCCCAGGGGGTGGGGGAGAGACCCAGTACTTC.

The sample holds a few counts of this clonotype. This sequence joins TRBV3-1 and TRBJ2-1, with 13 bases lining up with TRBD2. Trimming cost V 4 bases and J 5 bases; bases outside gene matches: 5. CDR1 LGHDT and CDR2 YNNKEL come from the germline V gene (reference sequence). The CDR3 length is 16 residues. The chain's CDR3 is CASSPPGLAGDNEQFF. CDR3 bases: TGTGCCAGCAGCCCCCCCGGACTAGCGGGGGACAATGAGCAGTTCTTC.

This clonotype occurred many times. The chain joins TRBV5-1 to TRBJ1-1; TRBD1 agrees at 7 bases. The CDR3 spans 14 residues. Per germline, CDR1 SGHRS and CDR2 YFSETQ. With V trimmed by 4 bases and J by 0 bases, 3 bases remained unmatched. The CDR3 loop is CASSPDRVNTEAFF. The CDR3 DNA reads TGCGCCAGCAGCCCTGACAGGGTGAACACTGAAGCTTTCTTT.

This clonotype was seen only a few times. The genes are TRBV20-1 and TRBJ2-3, with 10 bases that match TRBD2. Unmatched junction bases numbered 8, after V lost 1 base and J lost 4 bases. This CDR3 spans 16 amino acids. Germline CDR1 reads DFQATT; CDR2 reads SNEGSKA (reference sequence). DNA of the CDR3: TGCAGTGCTAGAGGCTATGGGACTAGCGACCCAGATACGCAGTATTTT. This encodes CSARGYGTSDPDTQYF.

This clonotype was seen a handful of times. V is TRBV30 and J is TRBJ1-2; 7 nucleotides agree with TRBD1. This CDR3 has 13 residues. Germline CDR1 reads GTSNPN; CDR2 reads SVGIG (reference sequence). CDR3 DNA sequence: TGTGCTTCCTGGGAGGGGGCGAGCTATGGCTACACCTTC. Its protein is CASWEGASYGYTF.

This clonotype was detected many times. CDR3 sequence (DNA): TGTGCCAGCAGCTCATTCGGGACTAGCGGAAACACCGGGGAGCTGTTTTTT. Residues: CASSSFGTSGNTGELFF. The chain carries TRBV7-2 and TRBJ2-2; TRBD2 matches at 11 bases. The germline V gene has CDR1 SGHTA and CDR2 FQGNSA. The J segment lost 2 bases and the V segment lost 4 bases, leaving 6 bases of the junction unmatched. The CDR3 is 17 amino acids.

This clonotype was recorded a few times. A much more abundant neighbour one base away suggests this may be a read error. As DNA, the CDR3 is TGTGCCAGCAGTTTAACCCTCTGGAGGGCTCAGGGCTACGAGCAGTACTTC. As protein: CASSLTLWRAQGYEQYF. The rearrangement joins TRBV27 to TRBJ2-7; D is possibly TRBD2 (6 bases). The CDR3 is made up of 17 amino acids. Trimming cost V 2 bases and J 3 bases, with 20 bases left between them. The germline V gene has CDR1 MNHEY and CDR2 SMNVEV (reference sequence).

The sample holds many counts of this clonotype. The chain uses TRBV18 and TRBJ1-5, with 7 nucleotides matching TRBD1. After removal of 3 bases from V and 7 bases from J, the junction contained 6 bases not matched to a gene. The V gene's germline CDR1 is KGHSH and CDR2 LQKENI. This CDR3 spans 14 amino acids. CDR3 sequence: CASSPVQGEQPQHF. For the CDR3, the DNA is TGTGCCAGCTCACCGGTTCAGGGGGAACAGCCCCAGCATTTT.

This chain links TRBV7-9 with TRBJ2-3; TRBD2 might be the D (5 bases). The length of the CDR3 is 16 residues. V lost 4 bases to trimming and J lost 5 bases, with 19 bases between them. Germline CDR1 is SEHNR and CDR2 is FQNEAQ (reference sequence). The CDR3 DNA follows: TGTGCCAGCAGCTCGCGGCTAGCCTCAGCGGTAGATACGCAGTATTTT. Residues: CASSSRLASAVDTQYF.

The chain links TRBV6-1 to TRBJ1-2; D remains unclear. Trimming stripped 10 bases from V and 3 bases from J, with 9 bases between. The CDR3 runs to 11 residues. CDR1 and CDR2 from the germline V gene are MNHNS and SASEGT. Here the CDR3 DNA reads TGTGCCACCCACGGAGACTATGGCTACACCTTC. Protein product: CATHGDYGYTF.

This clonotype was seen only a few times. The V and J genes are TRBV5-1 and TRBJ2-1; 10 bases map to TRBD1. Trimming took 6 bases from V and 5 from J; bases not matched to a gene: 11. Germline loops: CDR1 SGHRS, CDR2 YFSETQ. The CDR3 length is 16 residues. This CDR3 reads CASMFGGTGVDNEQFF. DNA of the CDR3: TGCGCCAGCATGTTTGGCGGGACAGGGGTCGACAATGAGCAGTTCTTC. Full variable domain (remainder filled in from reference TRBV5-1 and TRBJ2-1): KAGVTQTPRYLIKTRGQQVTLSCSPISGHRSVSWYQQTPGQGLQFLFEYFSETQRNKGNFPGRFSGRQFSNSRSEMNVSTLELGDSALYLCASMFGGTGVDNEQFFGPGTRLTVL.

The rearrangement uses TRBV12-3 or TRBV12-4 and TRBJ2-5; 7 bases map to TRBD1. Trimming cost V 6 bases and J 5 bases; bases outside gene matches: 6. The CDR3 length is 13 residues. The CDR3, as DNA: TGTGCCAGCAGAGCACAGGGGCCGGAGACCCAGTACTTC. The encoded protein is CASRAQGPETQYF.

This clonotype was detected many times. This chain links TRBV20-1 with TRBJ1-5, with a weak D call TRBD1 (6 bases). The germline V gene has CDR1 DFQATT and CDR2 SNEGSKA (reference sequence). The V and J ends lost 6 bases and 2 bases respectively, with 8 bases between them. This CDR3 has 12 residues. The CDR3 DNA follows: TGCAGTGCCCGGACAGGCAATCAGCCCCAGCATTTT. As protein: CSARTGNQPQHF.

In its sample, this clonotype was seen a few times. CDR3 DNA sequence: TGTGCCACCAGAACCTTCAAAACCGGGACAGGGGGCTACACCTTC. Its translation: CATRTFKTGTGGYTF. This chain uses TRBV15 with TRBJ1-2; 9 positions match TRBD1. This CDR3 comprises 15 residues. Unmatched junction bases numbered 13, after V lost 6 bases and J lost 8 bases. The germline V gene encodes CDR1 LNHNV and CDR2 YYDKDF (reference sequence).

This clonotype came up many times. The chain combines TRBV27 with TRBJ2-7; D not resolved. The CDR3 length is 14 residues. The germline CDR1 and CDR2 sequences are MNHEY and SMNVEV (reference sequence). V lost 2 bases, J lost 0 bases, and 8 bases lay in between. The CDR3 region is CASSLVLTSYEQYF. The DNA for the CDR3 is TGTGCCAGCAGTTTAGTTCTCACCTCCTACGAGCAGTACTTC.